The 9 T cell receptor beta chains below were found in one sample sequenced in a study of neurological immune-mediated disorders. Using its own MiXCR run on the 5' RACE reads, TCRdb lists one record per CDR3 protein. The table records tens of thousands of distinct CDR3 sequences, 24% of them present only once. Time point here: technical triplicate 2. Sequenced sample: PBMCs. Source of these receptors: a man aged 55-75 years with HTLV-1-associated myelopathy (HAM/TSP).

At least ten counts were recorded for this clonotype. The genes are TRBV20-1 and TRBJ1-2, with D possibly TRBD1 on 6 matching bases. The length of the CDR3 is 12 residues. V was clipped by 4 bases and J by 2 bases, with 8 bases between them. The germline CDR1 and CDR2 sequences are DFQATT and SNEGSKA (reference sequence). For the CDR3, the DNA is TGCAGTGCTAAAACAGGGAACTATGGCTACACCTTC. Its translation is CSAKTGNYGYTF.

This clonotype has a count of ten or more. The rearrangement links TRBV20-1 to TRBJ2-1; D unresolved. Per the germline V gene, CDR1 is DFQATT and CDR2 is SNEGSKA (reference sequence). This CDR3 is 15 amino acids long. V was cut by 6 bases and J by 8 bases, with 23 bases left in between. This CDR3 is CSASYRAYLHDEQFF. The CDR3 DNA reads as TGCAGTGCCTCGTATAGGGCCTATCTACACGATGAGCAGTTCTTC.

This clonotype was picked up many times. The chain carries TRBV27 and TRBJ1-4; the D is unclear. The CDR3 consists of 15 residues. V lost 0 bases, J lost 5 bases, and 10 bases lay in between. Germline V CDR1 and CDR2: MNHEY, SMNVEV (reference sequence). CDR3 coding DNA: TGTGCCAGCAGTTTATCGATTCGGCCGAATGAAAAACTGTTTTTT. Its translation is CASSLSIRPNEKLFF.

This clonotype has a count of ten or more. The chain links TRBV7-9 to TRBJ2-2, with 10 nucleotides matching TRBD1. CDR3 length equals 15 residues. The V gene's germline CDR1 is SEHNR and CDR2 FQNEAQ (reference sequence). V dropped 5 bases and J dropped 4; count of bases not matched to a gene: 4. This CDR3 reads CASSPDRGPTGELFF. The CDR3 DNA sequence: TGTGCCAGCAGCCCAGACAGGGGGCCCACCGGGGAGCTGTTTTTT.

This clonotype has a count of ten or more. The chain links TRBV24-1 to TRBJ2-1; possibly TRBD2 for D (6 bases). Germline V lookup: CDR1 KGHDR, CDR2 SFDVKD. This CDR3 spans 14 amino acids. V was trimmed by 6 bases and J by 0 bases, leaving 8 bases between them. CDR3 sequence: CATSRGSSYNEQFF. CDR3 DNA sequence: TGTGCCACCAGTCGGGGGAGCTCCTACAATGAGCAGTTCTTC.

The chain uses TRBV5-1 and TRBJ2-5, with 13 bases matching TRBD2. In germline, CDR1 is SGHRS, CDR2 YFSETQ. This CDR3 has 13 residues. The V gene end was trimmed by 7 bases and the J gene end by 3 bases; junction bases not matched to a gene: 0. The CDR3 DNA sequence: TGCGCCAGCGGACTAGCGGGAGAAGAGACCCAGTACTTC. Amino acids: CASGLAGEETQYF.

The gene calls are TRBV7-9 and TRBJ2-1, with 9 positions matching TRBD2. The CDR3 has 16 amino acids. The ends lost 0 bases at V and 7 bases at J; junction bases unmatched: 7. Germline V CDR1 and CDR2: SEHNR, FQNEAQ (reference sequence). The CDR3 sequence is CASSLAYGTSLNEQFF. CDR3 in DNA: TGTGCCAGCAGCTTAGCGTATGGGACTAGCCTAAATGAGCAGTTCTTC.

This clonotype was seen ten or more times. This chain uses TRBV2 with TRBJ2-5; a weak D match, TRBD2 (6 bases). The CDR3 sequence is 13 residues long. With 3 bases removed from V and 2 bases from J, the gap between germline ends came to 7 bases. CDR1 is SNHLY and CDR2 is FYNNEI in the germline V gene. This CDR3 is CASSDGGQETQYF. The CDR3 DNA reads as TGTGCCAGCAGTGATGGGGGGCAAGAGACCCAGTACTTC.

This clonotype was observed many times. The chain recombines TRBV6-5 with TRBJ2-3; 10 bases map to TRBD2. The CDR3 covers 14 residues. V was clipped by 6 bases and J by 4 bases; unmatched bases: 4. Per the germline V gene, CDR1 is MNHEY and CDR2 is SVGAGI. The DNA of the CDR3 is TGTGCCAGCAGATTAGCGGGAGGCGCAGATACGCAGTATTTT. Protein product: CASRLAGGADTQYF.